Following are 28 T cell receptor beta chains from one sample sequenced in a study of T cells after yellow fever vaccination. TCRdb itself ran the 5' RACE reads through MiXCR, one entry per CDR3 protein. In the table there are a few hundred thousand distinct CDR3 sequences, approximately 18% of which are singletons. Here the sequenced sample was PBMCs, taken before the yellow fever booster vaccination. These receptor sequences come from a man aged 18 to 29 who received the YFV17D yellow fever vaccine.

V usage is TRBV11-2 and J usage is TRBJ2-1; either TRBD1 or TRBD2 may supply D (6 bases each). The CDR3 consists of 17 residues. Per germline, CDR1 SGHAT and CDR2 FQNNGV. V was cut by 1 base and J by 0 bases, with 13 bases left in between. CDR3 amino acids: CASSLGWGANSYNEQFF. CDR3 nucleotides: TGTGCCAGCAGCTTAGGCTGGGGGGCGAACTCCTACAATGAGCAGTTCTTC. The complete variable domain, with remaining parts taken from reference TRBV11-2 and TRBJ2-1, reads EAGVAQSPRYKIIEKRQSVAFWCNPISGHATLYWYQQILGQGPKLLIQFQNNGVVDDSQLPKDRFSAERLKGVDSTLKIQPAKLEDSAVYLCASSLGWGANSYNEQFFGPGTRLTVL.

This chain uses TRBV12-3 or TRBV12-4 with TRBJ1-4; no clear D gene. Between the trimmed V and J ends, which lost 5 bases and 7 bases, there was a span of 11 bases. The CDR3 contains 13 residues. CDR3 region: CASSPQAGEKLFF. CDR3 DNA: TGTGCCAGCAGTCCCCAGGCTGGTGAAAAACTGTTTTTT.

V gene TRBV7-9 combines with J gene TRBJ1-2; D remains unclear. V was clipped by 5 bases and J by 8 bases, with 15 bases between them. CDR3 size: 13 residues. Germline CDR1 and CDR2: SEHNR and FQNEAQ (reference sequence). CDR3: CASSPRDGSGYTF. In DNA, the CDR3 is TGTGCCAGCAGCCCGCGGGATGGGAGCGGCTACACCTTC.

This clonotype came up a few times. The chain carries TRBV5-1 and TRBJ1-6; D uncertain. In germline, CDR1 is SGHRS, CDR2 YFSETQ. Trimming cost V 1 base and J 10 bases, with 9 bases left between them. The CDR3 sequence is 13 residues long. The CDR3 nucleotides read TGCGCCAGCAGCTTGACTTTCCTATCACCCCTCCACTTT. Translation gives CASSLTFLSPLHF. The variable domain in full, with the rest retrieved from reference TRBV5-1 and TRBJ1-6, is KAGVTQTPRYLIKTRGQQVTLSCSPISGHRSVSWYQQTPGQGLQFLFEYFSETQRNKGNFPGRFSGRQFSNSRSEMNVSTLELGDSALYLCASSLTFLSPLHFGNGTRLTVT.

V and J are TRBV11-2 and TRBJ1-2; no reliable D call. V dropped 1 base and J dropped 3 bases, with 9 bases sitting between them. The CDR3 spans 14 residues. Germline-derived CDR1 and CDR2 are SGHAT and FQNNGV. The CDR3 region has the DNA TGTGCCAGCAGCTTAGGGAGCCGGGACTATGGCTACACCTTC. It specifies CASSLGSRDYGYTF.

The rearrangement uses TRBV29-1 and TRBJ2-4, with D possibly matching TRBD2 (5 bases). Germline CDR1 is SQVTM and CDR2 is ANQGSEA. The V gene lost 4 bases and the J gene lost 6 bases, with 10 bases spanning the gap. CDR3 length: 12 amino acids. The CDR3 region has the DNA TGCAGCGTTGGCGAGGGAGCAAACATTCAGTACTTC. Residues: CSVGEGANIQYF.

This clonotype was seen a handful of times. This rearrangement joins TRBV20-1 to TRBJ1-1; 7 nucleotides agree with TRBD1. The trim removed 2 bases at V and 4 bases at J, leaving 4 bases unmatched. The CDR3 extends over 13 amino acids. Germline V gene lookup returns CDR1 DFQATT and CDR2 SNEGSKA (reference sequence). The CDR3 DNA reads as TGCAGTGCTAGATATGCAGGGGGCACTGAAGCTTTCTTT. Residues: CSARYAGGTEAFF.

This clonotype has a handful of counts. J is TRBJ1-2 and V is TRBV4-3, with D unresolved. The CDR3 covers 17 residues. V was shortened by 7 bases and J by 0 bases, with 21 bases between the two germline ends. CDR1 and CDR2 (germline): LGHNA, YSLEER. The CDR3 region has the DNA TGCGCCAGCACGCGGGAGATCGTGCACCAAGCTAACTATGGCTACACCTTC. Protein: CASTREIVHQANYGYTF.

This clonotype showed up just a few times. The chain uses TRBV25-1 and TRBJ2-3; tentatively, D is TRBD2 (5 bases). V was pared by 5 bases and J by 8 bases, with 14 bases between. Germline CDR1 reads MGHDK; CDR2 reads SYGVNS. The CDR3 runs to 13 residues. The CDR3 region is CASSTRGKVTQYF. As DNA, the CDR3 is TGTGCCAGCAGTACTCGGGGTAAAGTTACGCAGTATTTT.

This clonotype appeared a single time. The J gene is TRBJ2-1, the V gene TRBV15; the D is unclear. The CDR3 extends over 12 amino acids. Germline assignment: CDR1 LNHNV and CDR2 YYDKDF (reference sequence). V was trimmed by 1 base and J by 6 bases, leaving 4 bases between them. Here the CDR3 DNA reads TGTGCCACCAGCAGAGTTGGCAATGAGCAGTTCTTC. Translated, it gives CATSRVGNEQFF.

This chain joins TRBV6-5 and TRBJ1-2; no reliable D call. V gave up 5 bases and J gave up 2 bases, with 15 bases separating them. The germline V gene has CDR1 MNHEY and CDR2 SVGAGI. This CDR3 region has 15 residues. The CDR3 DNA is TGTGCCAGCAGTCCCGGACGGACGGCAAACTATGGCTACACCTTC. Its translation: CASSPGRTANYGYTF.

This chain links TRBV5-1 with TRBJ2-1, with D maybe TRBD1 (6 bases). The germline V gene has CDR1 SGHRS and CDR2 YFSETQ. V shed 0 bases and J shed 12 bases, with 19 bases lying between them. This CDR3 spans 15 amino acids. The CDR3 region is CASSLVGRTVRGQFF. In DNA, the CDR3 is TGCGCCAGCAGCTTGGTAGGTCGGACAGTCAGAGGGCAGTTCTTC.

J is TRBJ2-3 and V is TRBV6-6; D might be TRBD1 (5 bases). Looked up from germline, CDR1 is MNHNY and CDR2 is SVGAGI (reference sequence). Trimming took 6 bases from V and 2 from J, leaving 9 bases between them. The CDR3 spans 13 residues. The CDR3 DNA reads TGTGCCAGCAGGGGGCGGTACACAGATACGCAGTATTTT. Its translation: CASRGRYTDTQYF.

The chain has TRBV15 and TRBJ2-1; 12 bases are shared with TRBD2. The CDR3 is 18 amino acids. The V segment lost 5 bases and the J segment 7 bases; nucleotides outside the gene matches: 15. Germline V gene lookup returns CDR1 LNHNV and CDR2 YYDKDF (reference sequence). The CDR3 DNA reads TGTGCCACCAGCCCCCGGGCCCCTCTAGCGGGGGGGATTAATGAGCAGTTCTTC. Its protein product is CATSPRAPLAGGINEQFF. The full variable domain, rest sourced from reference TRBV15 and TRBJ2-1, is DAMVIQNPRYQVTQFGKPVTLSCSQTLNHNVMYWYQQKSSQAPKLLFHYYDKDFNNEADTPDNFQSRRPNTSFCFLDIRSPGLGDTAMYLCATSPRAPLAGGINEQFFGPGTRLTVL.

V is TRBV6-5 and J is TRBJ1-6, with a tentative D call TRBD1 (5 bases). Per germline, CDR1 MNHEY and CDR2 SVGAGI. The CDR3 consists of 16 residues. The V and J ends lost 7 bases and 1 base respectively, with 14 bases between them. CDR3: CASTAGHRSYNSPLHF. DNA of the CDR3: TGTGCCAGCACCGCAGGGCACCGTTCCTATAATTCACCCCTCCACTTT.

This clonotype was detected only a few times. The chain joins TRBV7-2 to TRBJ2-1; the D gene is possibly TRBD2 (5 bases). With 1 base removed from V and 0 bases from J, the gap between germline ends came to 7 bases. This CDR3 comprises 15 residues. CDR1 and CDR2 (germline): SGHTA, FQGNSA. The CDR3 region is CASSLGGYSYNEQFF. The CDR3 coding sequence is TGTGCCAGCAGCTTAGGAGGGTACTCCTACAATGAGCAGTTCTTC.

The genes are TRBV15 and TRBJ2-1, with 11 bases aligning to TRBD2. V was pared by 4 bases and J by 7 bases, with 6 bases of the junction left unmatched. Germline V gene data show CDR1 as LNHNV and CDR2 as YYDKDF (reference sequence). This CDR3 is built from 15 residues. Written as DNA, the CDR3 is TGTGCCACCAGCACAAGAACTAGCGGGGGTAATGAGCAGTTCTTC. Protein sequence: CATSTRTSGGNEQFF.

At least ten counts were recorded for this clonotype. A read error may produce the germline difference seen at one junction end. This chain uses TRBV7-7 with TRBJ2-1, with 9 positions matching TRBD1. In germline, CDR1 is SSHAT, CDR2 FNYEAQ (reference sequence). The CDR3 extends over 14 amino acids. The CDR3 sequence: CASSPGQGGNEQFF. As DNA, the CDR3 is TGTGCTAGCAGCCCGGGACAGGGTGGCAATGAGCAGTTCTTC.

In DNA form, the CDR3 reads TGTGCCAGCAGCCTACGGACAGGGAATGAAAAACTGTTTTTT. It encodes CASSLRTGNEKLFF. The chain recombines TRBV7-2 with TRBJ1-4, with TRBD1 matching over 8 bases. Germline V gene sequence: CDR1 SGHTA, CDR2 FQGNSA. The trim removed 5 bases at V and 5 bases at J, leaving 4 bases unmatched. The CDR3 spans 14 residues.

This clonotype was detected a few times. The chain couples TRBV18 to TRBJ2-3; the D gene is possibly TRBD1 (6 bases). Between the trimmed V and J ends, which lost 3 bases and 1 base, there was a span of 11 bases. Germline V CDR1 and CDR2: KGHSH, LQKENI. This CDR3 has 15 residues. The CDR3 DNA sequence: TGTGCCAGCTCACCCAATCGACAGGGCACAGATACGCAGTATTTT. Translating it yields CASSPNRQGTDTQYF.

The rearrangement uses TRBV5-1 and TRBJ1-4; unclear D gene. The V end lost 0 bases, the J end lost 8 bases, and 11 bases lay between the germline ends. This CDR3 has 14 residues. CDR1 is SGHRS, CDR2 YFSETQ, per germline. The CDR3, as DNA: TGCGCCAGCAGCTTGGGGCGGACGAGGGAAAAACTGTTTTTT. It specifies CASSLGRTREKLFF. The full variable domain, in which reference TRBV5-1 and TRBJ1-4 provide the parts outside the CDR3, is KAGVTQTPRYLIKTRGQQVTLSCSPISGHRSVSWYQQTPGQGLQFLFEYFSETQRNKGNFPGRFSGRQFSNSRSEMNVSTLELGDSALYLCASSLGRTREKLFFGSGTQLSVL.

In this sample, this clonotype turned up many times. This chain joins TRBV5-1 and TRBJ1-1; the D gene is possibly TRBD1 (5 bases). Trimming stripped 4 bases from V and 6 bases from J, with 16 bases between. This CDR3 comprises 14 residues. Germline V gene sequence: CDR1 SGHRS, CDR2 YFSETQ. The DNA for the CDR3 is TGCGCCAGCAGCGTACAGGTATTCAACGCTGAAGCTTTCTTT. It yields the protein CASSVQVFNAEAFF.

The rearrangement links TRBV30 to TRBJ2-5; D perhaps matches TRBD1 (6 bases). Germline V gene lookup returns CDR1 GTSNPN and CDR2 SVGIG (reference sequence). V gave up 4 bases and J gave up 5 bases, with 11 bases separating them. The CDR3 runs to 12 residues. In nucleotides, the CDR3 is TGTGCCTGGAACAGGGTAGGGGAGACCCAGTACTTC. It translates to CAWNRVGETQYF.

This sequence joins TRBV20-1 and TRBJ1-1; D not resolved. The V and J ends lost 5 bases and 1 base respectively, with 11 bases between them. This CDR3 region has 13 residues. Germline CDR1 is DFQATT and CDR2 is SNEGSKA (reference sequence). In DNA form, the CDR3 reads TGCAGTGCTGCCGAATGGGAGAACACTGAAGCTTTCTTT. Protein sequence: CSAAEWENTEAFF.

This clonotype was observed a few times. The chain recombines TRBV29-1 with TRBJ2-3, with TRBD2 matching 11 bases. This CDR3 contains 13 residues. Germline V gene lookup returns CDR1 SQVTM and CDR2 ANQGSEA. The V gene end was trimmed by 5 bases and the J gene end by 6 bases; junction bases not matched to a gene: 4. The CDR3 nucleotides read TGCAGCGTTCGACTAGCGGGGTCTGATACGCAGTATTTT. It specifies CSVRLAGSDTQYF.

The genes are TRBV5-1 and TRBJ1-2; the D gene is possibly TRBD1 (6 bases). CDR1 is SGHRS and CDR2 is YFSETQ in the germline V gene. The CDR3 is made up of 13 amino acids. The V gene lost 4 bases and the J gene lost 8 bases, with 15 bases spanning the gap. The CDR3 region is CASSADRVKGYTF. CDR3 in DNA: TGCGCCAGCAGCGCGGACAGAGTGAAAGGCTACACCTTC.

The gene calls are TRBV7-2 and TRBJ1-2, with D perhaps matching TRBD1 (6 bases). Germline values: CDR1 SGHTA, CDR2 FQGNSA. The CDR3 consists of 14 residues. Trimming took off 5 bases at V and 7 bases at J, with 17 bases between the two ends. CDR3 amino acids: CASSAHRGDTGYTF. In nucleotides, the CDR3 is TGTGCCAGCAGCGCCCATAGGGGGGACACTGGCTACACCTTC.

The sample holds many counts of this clonotype. The chain combines TRBV20-1 with TRBJ2-5, with a tentative D call TRBD2 (5 bases). The V end was cut by 1 base, the J end by 2 bases, with 14 bases between. The CDR3 runs 15 residues. The germline V gene encodes CDR1 DFQATT and CDR2 SNEGSKA (reference sequence). The CDR3 nucleotides are TGCAGTGCTAGAGTCTCGGGAACAGCTCAAGAGACCCAGTACTTC. The encoded protein is CSARVSGTAQETQYF.